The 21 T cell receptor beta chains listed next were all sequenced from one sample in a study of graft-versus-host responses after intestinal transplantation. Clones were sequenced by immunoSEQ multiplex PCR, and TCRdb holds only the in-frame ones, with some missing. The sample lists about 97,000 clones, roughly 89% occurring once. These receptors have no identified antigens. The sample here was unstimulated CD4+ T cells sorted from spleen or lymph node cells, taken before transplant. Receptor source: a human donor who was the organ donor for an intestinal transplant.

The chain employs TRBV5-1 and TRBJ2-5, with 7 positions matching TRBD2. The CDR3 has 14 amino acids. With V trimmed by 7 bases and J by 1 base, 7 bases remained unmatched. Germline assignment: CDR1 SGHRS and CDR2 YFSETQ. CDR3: CASGLGGGQETQYF. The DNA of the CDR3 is TGCGCCAGCGGACTTGGCGGGGGCCAAGAGACCCAGTACTTC.

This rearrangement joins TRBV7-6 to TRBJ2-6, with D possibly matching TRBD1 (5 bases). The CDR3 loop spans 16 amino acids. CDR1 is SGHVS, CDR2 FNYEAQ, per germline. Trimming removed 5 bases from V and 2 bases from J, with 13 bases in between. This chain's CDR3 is CASSLEQVAGANVLTF. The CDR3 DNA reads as TGTGCCAGCAGCCTTGAACAGGTGGCTGGGGCCAACGTCCTGACTTTC. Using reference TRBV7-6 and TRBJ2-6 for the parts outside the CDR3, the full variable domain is GAGVSQSPRYKVTKRGQDVALRCDPISGHVSLYWYRQALGQGPEFLTYFNYEAQQDKSGLPNDRFSAERPEGSISTLTIQRTEQRDSAMYRCASSLEQVAGANVLTFGAGSRLTVL.

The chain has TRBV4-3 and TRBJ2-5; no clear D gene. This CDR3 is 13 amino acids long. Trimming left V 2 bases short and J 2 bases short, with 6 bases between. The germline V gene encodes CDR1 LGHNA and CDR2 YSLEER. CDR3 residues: CASSQNFQETQYF. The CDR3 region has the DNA TGCGCCAGCAGCCAAAACTTTCAAGAGACCCAGTACTTC.

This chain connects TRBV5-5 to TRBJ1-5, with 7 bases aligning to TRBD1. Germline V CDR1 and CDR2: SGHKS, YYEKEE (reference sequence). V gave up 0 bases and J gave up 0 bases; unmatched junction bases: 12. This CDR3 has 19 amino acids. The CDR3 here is CASSLALRDRVNSNQPQHF. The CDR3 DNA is TGTGCCAGCAGCTTGGCCTTAAGAGACAGGGTAAATAGCAATCAGCCCCAGCATTTT.

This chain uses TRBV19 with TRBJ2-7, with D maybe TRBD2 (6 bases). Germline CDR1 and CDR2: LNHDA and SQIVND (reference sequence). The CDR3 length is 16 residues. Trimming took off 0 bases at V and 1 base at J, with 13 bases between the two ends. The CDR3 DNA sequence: TGTGCCAGTAGTATAGATCTTGGGGCGGGATCCTACGAGCAGTACTTC. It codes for CASSIDLGAGSYEQYF.

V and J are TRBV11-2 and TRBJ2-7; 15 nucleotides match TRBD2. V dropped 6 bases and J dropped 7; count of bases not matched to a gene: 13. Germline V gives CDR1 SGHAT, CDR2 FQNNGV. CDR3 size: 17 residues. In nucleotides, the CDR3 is TGTGCCAGCAGACCTCCGGGACTAGCGGGGGGCCGGAGGGAGCAGTACTTC. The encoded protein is CASRPPGLAGGRREQYF. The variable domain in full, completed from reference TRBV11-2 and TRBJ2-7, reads EAGVAQSPRYKIIEKRQSVAFWCNPISGHATLYWYQQILGQGPKLLIQFQNNGVVDDSQLPKDRFSAERLKGVDSTLKIQPAKLEDSAVYLCASRPPGLAGGRREQYFGPGTRLTVT.

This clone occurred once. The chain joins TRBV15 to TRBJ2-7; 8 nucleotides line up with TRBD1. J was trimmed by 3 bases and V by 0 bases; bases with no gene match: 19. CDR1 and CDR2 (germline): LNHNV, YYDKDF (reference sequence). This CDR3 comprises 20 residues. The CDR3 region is CATSRDMGSRGQGPSYEQYF. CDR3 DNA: TGTGCCACCAGCAGAGATATGGGGAGCAGGGGGCAAGGACCTAGCTACGAGCAGTACTTC.

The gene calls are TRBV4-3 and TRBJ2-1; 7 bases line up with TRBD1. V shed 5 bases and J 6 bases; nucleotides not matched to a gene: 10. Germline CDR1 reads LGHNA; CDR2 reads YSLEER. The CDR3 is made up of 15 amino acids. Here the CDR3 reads CASSTLGQAGNEQFF. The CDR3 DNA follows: TGCGCCAGCAGCACCCTAGGACAGGCGGGCAATGAGCAGTTCTTC.

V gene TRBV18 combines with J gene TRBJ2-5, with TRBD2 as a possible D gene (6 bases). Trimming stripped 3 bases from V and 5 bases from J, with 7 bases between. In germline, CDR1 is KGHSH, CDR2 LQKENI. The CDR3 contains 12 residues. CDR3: CASSPAGETQYF. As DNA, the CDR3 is TGTGCCAGCTCACCGGCGGGGGAGACCCAGTACTTC.

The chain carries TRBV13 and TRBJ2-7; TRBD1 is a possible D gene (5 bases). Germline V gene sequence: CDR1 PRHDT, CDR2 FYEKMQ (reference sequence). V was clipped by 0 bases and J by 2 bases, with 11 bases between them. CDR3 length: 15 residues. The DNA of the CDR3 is TGTGCCAGCAGCTTAGGGCAGGGTAGGGCCTACGAGCAGTACTTC. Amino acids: CASSLGQGRAYEQYF.

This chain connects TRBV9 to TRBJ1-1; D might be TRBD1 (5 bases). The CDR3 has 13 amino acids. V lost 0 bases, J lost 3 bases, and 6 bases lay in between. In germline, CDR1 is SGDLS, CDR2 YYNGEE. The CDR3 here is CASSVVQDTEAFF. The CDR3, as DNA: TGTGCCAGCAGCGTAGTACAGGACACTGAAGCTTTCTTT.

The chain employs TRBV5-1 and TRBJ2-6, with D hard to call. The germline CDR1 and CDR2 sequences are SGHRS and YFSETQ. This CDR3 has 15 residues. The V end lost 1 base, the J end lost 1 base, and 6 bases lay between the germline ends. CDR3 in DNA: TGCGCCAGCAGCTTGTTCAGGTCTGGGGCCAACGTCCTGACTTTC. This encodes CASSLFRSGANVLTF.

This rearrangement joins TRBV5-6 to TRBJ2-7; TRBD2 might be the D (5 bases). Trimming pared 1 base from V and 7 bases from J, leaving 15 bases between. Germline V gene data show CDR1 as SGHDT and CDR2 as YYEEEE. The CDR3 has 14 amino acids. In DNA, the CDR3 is TGTGCCAGCAGCTTGATTACGACGGGGAAGGAGCAGTACTTC. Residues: CASSLITTGKEQYF.

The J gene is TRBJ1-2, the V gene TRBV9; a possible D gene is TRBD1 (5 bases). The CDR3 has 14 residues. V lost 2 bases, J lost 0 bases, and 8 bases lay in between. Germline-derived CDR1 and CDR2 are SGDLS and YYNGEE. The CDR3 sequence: CASSVRQSNYGYTF. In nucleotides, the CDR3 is TGTGCCAGCAGCGTGAGACAGTCTAACTATGGCTACACCTTC.

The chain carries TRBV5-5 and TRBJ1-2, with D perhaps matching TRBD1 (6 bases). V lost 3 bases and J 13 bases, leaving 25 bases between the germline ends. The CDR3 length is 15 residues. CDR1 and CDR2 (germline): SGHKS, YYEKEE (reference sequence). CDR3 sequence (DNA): TGTGCCAGCAGCTCAGGGACACCCAAATACTCCGGCGGCACCTTC. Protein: CASSSGTPKYSGGTF.

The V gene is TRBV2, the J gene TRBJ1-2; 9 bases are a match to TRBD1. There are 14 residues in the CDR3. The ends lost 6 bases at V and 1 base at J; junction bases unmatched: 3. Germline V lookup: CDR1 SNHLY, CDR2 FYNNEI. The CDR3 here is CASRDRGDNYGYTF. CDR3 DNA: TGTGCCAGCAGGGACAGGGGTGATAACTATGGCTACACCTTC.

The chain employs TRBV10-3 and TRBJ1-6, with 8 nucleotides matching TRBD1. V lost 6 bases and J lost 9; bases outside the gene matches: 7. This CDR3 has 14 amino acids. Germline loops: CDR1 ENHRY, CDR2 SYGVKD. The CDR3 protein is CAISRGQGGSPLHF. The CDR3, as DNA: TGTGCCATCAGCCGAGGACAGGGAGGTTCACCCCTCCACTTT.

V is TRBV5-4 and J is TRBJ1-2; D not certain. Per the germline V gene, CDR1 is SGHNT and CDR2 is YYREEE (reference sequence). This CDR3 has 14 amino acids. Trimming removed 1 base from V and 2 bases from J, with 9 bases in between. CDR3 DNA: TGTGCCAGCAGCTTGATACAGAAAAACTATGGCTACACCTTC. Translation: CASSLIQKNYGYTF.

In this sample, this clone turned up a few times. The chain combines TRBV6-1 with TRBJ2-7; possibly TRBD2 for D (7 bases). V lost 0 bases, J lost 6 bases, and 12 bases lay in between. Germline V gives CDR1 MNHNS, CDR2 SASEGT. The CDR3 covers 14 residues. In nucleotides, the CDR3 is TGTGCCAGCAGTGAAGCAGGGGGGGGCTCCGAGCAGTACTTC. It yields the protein CASSEAGGGSEQYF.

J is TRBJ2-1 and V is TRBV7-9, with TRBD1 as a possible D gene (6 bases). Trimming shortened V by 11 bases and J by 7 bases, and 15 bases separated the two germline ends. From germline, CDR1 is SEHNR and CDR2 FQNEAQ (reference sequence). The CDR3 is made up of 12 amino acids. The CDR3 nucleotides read TGTGCCTCTAGCAGGGGCTTAAATGAGCAGTTCTTC. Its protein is CASSRGLNEQFF.

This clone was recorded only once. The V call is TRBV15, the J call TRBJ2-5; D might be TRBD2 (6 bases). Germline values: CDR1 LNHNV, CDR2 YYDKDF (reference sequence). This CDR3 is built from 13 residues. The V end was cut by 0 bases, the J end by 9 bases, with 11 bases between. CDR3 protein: CATSRDKGGAQYF. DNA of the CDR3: TGTGCCACCAGCAGAGATAAGGGAGGTGCCCAGTACTTC.